Following are 3 T cell receptor beta chains from one sample sequenced in a study of pediatric ulcerative colitis. TCRdb's table, derived via immunoSEQ multiplex PCR, lists solely in-frame clones and lacks some. Here the sample spans over 4,000 clones, nearly 90% being singletons. The sample consisted of blood. The receptor set was obtained from a boy younger than 18 with mild ulcerative colitis.

This clone was counted once. The gene calls are TRBV19 and TRBJ2-3, with D unresolved. V was pared by 3 bases and J by 4 bases, with 11 bases between. There are 14 residues in the CDR3. Germline V gives CDR1 LNHDA, CDR2 SQIVND (reference sequence). Written as DNA, the CDR3 is TGTGCCAGTAGTATTGGACGAGGTGCAGATACGCAGTATTTT. Translating it yields CASSIGRGADTQYF.

This sequence joins TRBV6-7 and TRBJ2-7, with D perhaps TRBD1 (5 bases). TRBV6-7 qualifies as an ORF whose function is uncertain. The V and J ends lost 8 bases and 3 bases respectively, with 17 bases between them. The length of the CDR3 is 14 residues. Here the CDR3 reads CASQTGSGCYEQYF. The CDR3 nucleotides are TGTGCCAGCCAGACTGGTTCAGGGTGCTACGAGCAGTACTTC.

This clone showed up just a few times. The rearrangement links TRBV14 to TRBJ1-1; tentatively, D is TRBD1 (6 bases). Germline CDR1 and CDR2: SGHDN and FVKESK. The CDR3 sequence is 15 residues long. With 0 bases removed from V and 4 bases from J, the gap between germline ends came to 12 bases. CDR3 protein: CASSQDPGASTEAFF. For the CDR3, the DNA is TGTGCCAGCAGCCAAGATCCGGGGGCGAGCACTGAAGCTTTCTTT. Using reference TRBV14 and TRBJ1-1 for the parts outside the CDR3, the full variable domain is EAGVTQFPSHSVIEKGQTVTLRCDPISGHDNLYWYRRVMGKEIKFLLHFVKESKQDESGMPNNRFLAERTGGTYSTLKVQPAELEDSGVYFCASSQDPGASTEAFFGQGTRLTVV.